This T cell receptor beta chain stems from a study of blood T cells in healthy people across ages. Study-level information: About one barcoded beta molecule per two T cells was the capture yield of template switching.

Trimming pared 11 bases from V and 7 bases from J, leaving 18 bases between. The CDR3 is 12 amino acids. The V gene's germline CDR1 is MDHEN and CDR2 SYDVKM. The table lists this clonotype with a count of one. Primed by a sample-barcoded 5' primer and a J-beta primer mix, a second PCR proceeded for 7 to 11 cycles. MiXCR was run by TCRdb on the 5' RACE reads, yielding one entry per CDR3 protein. The sample consists of 350,000 to 450,000 distinct CDR3 sequences, about half of them appearing once. The sequencing input was blood. The TCR originated in a man aged 55 to 70 in good health. J is TRBJ2-7 and V is TRBV28, with D uncertain. CDR3: CAGYGTYNEQYF. Written as DNA, the CDR3 is TGTGCCGGCTATGGAACCTACAATGAGCAGTACTTC.